Listed below are T cell receptor beta chains from one sample, sequenced in a study of blood T cell repertoires in COVID-19. Only in-frame clones appear in the TCRdb table, and some are missing; sequencing was by immunoSEQ multiplex PCR. The sample records 310,000 or so clones, 90% being singletons. Sequencing was done on a sample of PBMCs or T cells enriched from blood (not recorded which). The receptor set was obtained from a woman aged 30 to 39 who had recovered from COVID-19. CDR3s include the opening cysteine and the closing phenylalanine or tryptophan. A D gene is named only where the DNA matches it firmly. Expanded clones are given a class, and other clones once, few, many or no size at all.

>TRBD2|TRBJ2-5|TRBV29-1|.
TGCAGCGTTGGACTAGCGGGAGGGCAAGAGACCCAGTACTTC
CSVGLAGGQETQYF
>TRBD1|TRBJ2-7|TRBV28|.
TGTGCCAGCAGTTTCCTCGGGACAGGGAACGAGCAGTACTTC
CASSFLGTGNEQYF
>.|TRBJ2-1|TRBV7-8|.
TGTGCCAGCAGCTCGTACAGCTACAATGAGCAGTTCTTC
CASSSYSYNEQFF
>TRBD1|TRBJ1-1|TRBV27|.
TGTGCCAGCAGCGCCGGGACAGGGGGGTCTGGTCAATACGCTGAAGCTTTCTTT
CASSAGTGGSGQYAEAFF
>.|TRBJ2-5|TRBV3-1/TRBV3-2|.
TGTGCCAGCAGCCAAGATCTCACAGCCACACAAGAGACCCAGTACTTC
CASSQDLTATQETQYF
>.|TRBJ1-2|TRBV28|.
TGTGCCAGCAGTTTAGCAGCAGGGCAGGGAATAAGGGGCTTAAGGGGCTACACCTTC
CASSLAAGQGIRGLRGYTF
>.|TRBJ1-3|TRBV30|few
TGTGCCTGGAGTAAAGGCAGGACTGGTGGAAACACCATATATTTT
CAWSKGRTGGNTIYF
>.|TRBJ1-5|TRBV15|.
TGTGCCACCAGCAGAGCCCCCCAGGTCTGGCAGAATAGCAATCAGCCCCAGCATTTT
CATSRAPQVWQNSNQPQHF
>TRBD1|TRBJ2-7|TRBV14|.
TGTGCCAGCAGCCAAGGCCCACAGGGGTCCTACGAGCAGTACTTC
CASSQGPQGSYEQYF
>TRBD1|TRBJ1-6|TRBV7-2|.
TGTGCCAGCAGCTTCGGACAGGGCAATTCACCCCTCCACTTT
CASSFGQGNSPLHF
>TRBD1|TRBJ2-1|TRBV11-2|.
TGTGCCAGCAGCTTAGAGACCAGGGGGTCCCTTATACACAATGAGCAGTTCTTC
CASSLETRGSLIHNEQFF
>TRBD1|TRBJ1-5|TRBV11-2|.
TGTGCCAGCAGCTTAGGACAGGGGCCTAATCAGCCCCAGCATTTT
CASSLGQGPNQPQHF
>TRBD2|TRBJ2-1|TRBV5-4|.
TGTGCCAGCAGCTTGGTCGGGGGGTCCTACAATGAGCAGTTCTTC
CASSLVGGSYNEQFF
>TRBD1|TRBJ1-4|TRBV18|.
TGTGCCAGCTCACCGGGGACAGGAGGAACTGGTAATGAAAAACTGTTTTTT
CASSPGTGGTGNEKLFF
>TRBD2|TRBJ2-7|TRBV15|.
TGTGCCACCAGCATTAGCGGGAGCTACGAGCAGTACTTC
CATSISGSYEQYF
>.|TRBJ2-3|TRBV28|.
TGTGCCAGCAGTCCCAGAGTAGCGAGTAGCACAGATACGCAGTATTTT
CASSPRVASSTDTQYF
>TRBD1|TRBJ2-5|TRBV11-2|.
TGTGCCAGCAGCCCCGGACAGGGTCAAGAGACCCAGTACTTC
CASSPGQGQETQYF
>.|TRBJ1-1|TRBV25-1|.
TGTGCCAGCAGCCAGAACACTGAAGCTTTCTTT
CASSQNTEAFF
>TRBD2|TRBJ2-5|TRBV7-9|.
TGTGCCAGCAGCTTAGGGTCCAGCGGGAGGAATCTTTTTGAGACCCAGTACTTC
CASSLGSSGRNLFETQYF
>TRBD2|TRBJ2-7|TRBV7-2|.
TGTGCCAGCAGCGCGGGACTAGCGGACCCCTACGAGCAGTACTTC
CASSAGLADPYEQYF
>TRBD1|TRBJ1-5|TRBV29-1|.
TGCAGCGTCTGGGACAGAAATAGCAATCAGCCCCAGCATTTT
CSVWDRNSNQPQHF
>TRBD1|TRBJ2-7|TRBV4-3|.
TGCGCCAGCAGCTTTCCGAACAGGGGTAAGTACGAGCAGTACTTC
CASSFPNRGKYEQYF
>TRBD1|TRBJ1-4|TRBV19|.
TGTGCCAGTAGTCGAACAGGGGCGATTAATGAAAAACTGTTTTTT
CASSRTGAINEKLFF
>.|TRBJ2-7|TRBV28|.
TGTGCCAGCAGTTTCCACATAGCGTTCTTAACCTACGAGCAGTACTTC
CASSFHIAFLTYEQYF
>.|TRBJ2-3|TRBV28|.
TGTGCCAGCAGTTTAAAAGGGGGAAGGGTGACAGATACGCAGTATTTT
CASSLKGGRVTDTQYF
>.|TRBJ2-1|TRBV19|once
TGTGCCAGTAGTATAGCGGGAGACTACAATGAGCAGTTCTTC
CASSIAGDYNEQFF
>.|TRBJ2-1|TRBV10-2|once
TGCGCCAGCAGTTCGGAGTACAATGAGCAGTTCTTC
CASSSEYNEQFF
>.|TRBJ1-6|TRBV7-2|.
TGTGCCAGCAGCTCTACGAGGGATTCACCCCTCCACTTT
CASSSTRDSPLHF
>TRBD2|TRBJ2-3|TRBV6-2/TRBV6-3|.
TGTGCCAGCAGTTACGAAGCGGGAGGGAGGAAGAGCACAGATACGCAGTATTTT
CASSYEAGGRKSTDTQYF
>.|TRBJ1-1|TRBV30|.
TGTGCCTGGAGTGTAGGGCACAGGAGGGGATTCGATGAAGCTTTCTTT
CAWSVGHRRGFDEAFF
>TRBD1|TRBJ1-2|TRBV18|once
TGTGCCAGCTCACCAGGGACAGCCTTTGGCTACACCTTC
CASSPGTAFGYTF
>.|TRBJ2-7|TRBV3-1/TRBV3-2|few
TGTGCCAGCAGCCATATTCTGGGCAGGGGATACGAGCAGTACTTC
CASSHILGRGYEQYF
>.|TRBJ1-1|TRBV12-3/TRBV12-4|.
TGTGCCAGCAGTTTCGCGGGAGCTTTCTTT
CASSFAGAFF
>.|TRBJ1-5|TRBV19|.
TGTGCCAGTAGTTTTGGTCAGGGAAATCAGCCCCAGCATTTT
CASSFGQGNQPQHF
>.|TRBJ1-1|TRBV7-9|once
TGTGCCAGCAGCCGGACAGAAGGGAACACTGAAGCTTTCTTT
CASSRTEGNTEAFF
>TRBD1|TRBJ1-3|TRBV7-9|.
TGTGCCAGCAGCTTCGCCGGGACAGGGGCATCTGGAAACACCATATATTTT
CASSFAGTGASGNTIYF
>TRBD2|TRBJ2-7|TRBV6-5|.
TGTGCCAGCACCGAAGGGATTAGCGGGTACTACGAGCAGTACTTC
CASTEGISGYYEQYF
>TRBD1|TRBJ2-1|TRBV18|.
TGTGCCAGCTCACCTGGGACAGTTTACAATGAGCAGTTCTTC
CASSPGTVYNEQFF
>TRBD2|TRBJ2-4|TRBV5-4|.
TGTGCCAGCAGCTTAGGCGGGAGGGAAAACATTCAGTACTTC
CASSLGGRENIQYF
>.|TRBJ2-2|TRBV7-8|.
TGTGCCAGCAGCTTAGCGGGACACTACACCGGGGAGCTGTTTTTT
CASSLAGHYTGELFF
>TRBD1|TRBJ2-7|TRBV28|.
TGTGCCAGCAGACAGGGGACAGGAGGGGGCTCCGAGCAGTACTTC
CASRQGTGGGSEQYF
>.|TRBJ2-1|TRBV5-1|.
TGCGCCAGCAAGTTTGCTAGCGCATACAATGAGCAGTTCTTC
CASKFASAYNEQFF
>TRBD1|TRBJ1-3|TRBV7-9|.
TGTGCCAGCAGCCGGGACAGGGCAAGCTCTGGAAACACCATATATTTT
CASSRDRASSGNTIYF
>TRBD1|TRBJ1-5|TRBV4-1|.
TGCGCCAGCAGTCACAGACAGGGTAGCAATCAGCCCCAGCATTTT
CASSHRQGSNQPQHF
>.|TRBJ2-5|TRBV7-9|.
TGTGCCAGCAGCAGAGAGGGCCTAGCGGAGACCCAGTACTTC
CASSREGLAETQYF
>TRBD1|TRBJ1-1|TRBV5-6|.
TGTGCCAGCAGCTTGGTTACGTCCAGGGGGTACACTGAAGCTTTCTTT
CASSLVTSRGYTEAFF
>.|TRBJ2-5|TRBV7-9|.
TGTGCCAGCAGCTTAACAGGAATACAAGAGACCCAGTACTTC
CASSLTGIQETQYF
>TRBD1|TRBJ2-7|TRBV27|.
TGTGCCAGCAGAGGGACAGGGTCAGGCTACGAGCAGTACTTC
CASRGTGSGYEQYF
>.|TRBJ2-2|TRBV19|.
TGTGCCAGTGGGGCTGGCTTGCCCGCGAACACCGGGGAGCTGTTTTTT
CASGAGLPANTGELFF
>.|TRBJ1-1|TRBV6-5|.
TGTGCCAGCAGTTCGTCGAGAGGAACTGAAGCTTTCTTT
CASSSSRGTEAFF
>TRBD2|TRBJ2-7|TRBV19|.
TGTGCCAGTAGTGATACTAGCGGGATCTACGAGCAGTACTTC
CASSDTSGIYEQYF
>TRBD1|TRBJ2-5|TRBV6-2/TRBV6-3|.
TGTGCCAGCAGTTATTTCGGGACAGGGCAAGAGACCCAGTACTTC
CASSYFGTGQETQYF
>TRBD1|TRBJ1-4|TRBV19|.
TGTGCCAGTAGCTCCACAGGGGTTGAAAAACTGTTTTTT
CASSSTGVEKLFF